This T cell receptor beta chain emerged from a study of cytomegalovirus exposure and HLA in healthy donors. Whole-study findings and limits: Most TCR sequences proved rare, with some public TCRs found in many donors. Earlier findings revealed that most TCR beta V segments proved productive either about 87% or about 30% of the time.

With regard to this clone: Its antigen remains unidentified. The sample has other DNA sequences that encode this CDR3 too.

Germline assignment: CDR1 SGDLS and CDR2 YYNGEE. Unmatched junction bases numbered 3, after V lost 0 bases and J lost 3 bases. The CDR3 consists of 14 residues. The PCR ran on 60 Vbeta and 13 Jbeta primers. Generated by immunoSEQ multiplex PCR, the TCRdb table keeps only in-frame clones and is missing some. The table records 200,000 or so clones, 82% of them present only once. The sequenced sample consisted of PBMCs. This TCR came from a woman between 35 and 50 years old in good health and CMV-seronegative. The chain employs TRBV9 and TRBJ2-7, with 7 bases that match TRBD1. CDR3 sequence: CASSVGQGDYEQYF. The CDR3 nucleotides are TGTGCCAGCAGCGTAGGGCAGGGGGACTACGAGCAGTACTTC.